These T cell receptor beta chains were read from a single sample in a study of cytomegalovirus exposure and HLA in healthy donors. Profiling relied on immunoSEQ multiplex PCR, and the TCRdb table lists in-frame clones only, not all of them. The sample carries roughly 190,000 clones, 80% to 85% recorded once. Sequenced sample: PBMCs. These receptors were collected from a woman in her forties in good health and CMV-seronegative. CDR3s include the opening cysteine and the closing phenylalanine or tryptophan. A D gene is named only where the DNA matches it firmly.

d_gene	v_gene	CDR3aa
.	TRBV6-5	CASSYSLREKLFF
.	TRBV6-4	CASSPLSGANVLTF
.	TRBV6-1	CASSENLEGVDYGYTF
.	TRBV18	CASSDISNYGYTF
.	TRBV27	CASSLDRLRETQYF
.	TRBV9	CASSVKTGTGNTIYF
.	TRBV7-9	CASSEGLRGTEAFF
.	TRBV28	CASSLQGKPQHF
TRBD1	TRBV7-9	CASSPYRGAKNIQYF
.	TRBV11-2	CASSPQLGGGAFF
TRBD1	TRBV5-1	CASSLAGQGHTGELFF
.	TRBV7-2	CASSFFDQPQHF
.	TRBV5-1	CASSPQGLSDQPQHF
.	TRBV6-5	CASSLTGRTEAFF
.	TRBV21-1	CASSKKGLGIRGGYTF
.	TRBV9	CASSAQTTPSTDTQYF
TRBD1	TRBV5-1	CASSWTGGSYEQYF
.	TRBV7-6	CASSLALVAAETQYF
.	TRBV19	CASSIGIRGLNEQFF
.	TRBV18	CASSPEARGTEAFF
TRBD1	TRBV18	CASSLGTGARNTEAFF
TRBD1	TRBV5-1	CASSLDTGGIADTQYF
.	TRBV30	CARHSRGAGGELFF
.	TRBV5-6	CASSDSGEGADTQYF